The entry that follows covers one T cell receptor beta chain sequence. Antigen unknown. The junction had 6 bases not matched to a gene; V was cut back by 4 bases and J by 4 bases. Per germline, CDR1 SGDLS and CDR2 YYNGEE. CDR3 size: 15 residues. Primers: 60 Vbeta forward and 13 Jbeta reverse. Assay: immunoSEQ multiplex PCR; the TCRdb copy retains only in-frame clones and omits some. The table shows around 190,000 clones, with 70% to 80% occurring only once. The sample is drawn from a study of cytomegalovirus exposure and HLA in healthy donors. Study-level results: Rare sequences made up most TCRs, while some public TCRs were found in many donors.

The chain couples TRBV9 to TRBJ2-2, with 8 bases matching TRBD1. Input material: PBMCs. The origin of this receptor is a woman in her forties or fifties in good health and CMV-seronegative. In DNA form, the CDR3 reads TGTGCCAGCAGCCTCCGGGACAGGAGCACCGGGGAGCTGTTTTTT. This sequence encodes CASSLRDRSTGELFF.